The 17 T cell receptor beta chains in this list originate from one sample, sequenced in a study of radiation and T cells in renal cell carcinoma. The protocol was immunoSEQ multiplex PCR, while the TCRdb copy is restricted to in-frame clones and leaves out a portion. The repertoire consists of more than 65,000 clones, with 80% to 90% occurring once and the leading ten covering about 22%. Stated time point: blood 2 weeks post-SBRT. The sample's treatment: 15 Gy SBRT to primary tumor, nephrectomy 4 weeks later. This specimen consisted of blood, obtained from a patient whose treatment included radiotherapy and nephrectomy. The receptors were gathered from a woman between 50 and 59 years old with renal cell carcinoma.

This clone came up once. V is TRBV6-1 and J is TRBJ2-3; 11 positions match TRBD2. The V gene end was trimmed by 6 bases and the J gene end by 1 base; junction bases not matched to a gene: 3. In germline, CDR1 is MNHNS, CDR2 SASEGT. The CDR3 has 15 residues. The CDR3 region is CASRTSGARTDTQYF. The CDR3 coding sequence is TGTGCCAGCAGGACTAGCGGGGCCCGCACAGATACGCAGTATTTT.

The chain couples TRBV4-3 to TRBJ2-7, with unresolved D. V lost 4 bases and J 4 bases, leaving 14 bases between the germline ends. The CDR3 length is 14 residues. The germline V gene has CDR1 LGHNA and CDR2 YSLEER. DNA for the CDR3: TGCGCCAGCAGCCCCCGGCCATCCCCTTACGAGCAGTACTTC. Its translation: CASSPRPSPYEQYF.

CDR3 loop: CASSLGSGDNEQFF. The CDR3 DNA is TGTGCCAGCAGCTTAGGATCCGGGGACAATGAGCAGTTCTTC. The chain recombines TRBV7-2 with TRBJ2-1; a possible D gene is TRBD2 (5 bases). CDR1 and CDR2 (germline): SGHTA, FQGNSA. V was pared by 1 base and J by 5 bases, with 9 bases between. This CDR3 contains 14 residues. The variable domain in full, with the rest retrieved from reference TRBV7-2 and TRBJ2-1, is GAGVSQSPSNKVTEKGKDVELRCDPISGHTALYWYRQSLGQGLEFLIYFQGNSAPDKSGLPSDRFSAERTGGSVSTLTIQRTQQEDSAVYLCASSLGSGDNEQFFGPGTRLTVL.

This chain uses TRBV10-3 with TRBJ1-2; D is uncertain. V was shortened by 3 bases and J by 8 bases, with 13 bases between the two germline ends. CDR1 and CDR2 from the germline V gene are ENHRY and SYGVKD. CDR3 length equals 13 residues. CDR3 sequence: CAISEFSGWGYTF. The CDR3 DNA sequence: TGTGCCATCAGTGAATTCTCGGGCTGGGGCTACACCTTC.

J is TRBJ2-7 and V is TRBV7-2, with a possible D match to TRBD1 (6 bases). V was pared by 1 base and J by 5 bases, with 24 bases between. CDR3 length: 18 amino acids. Germline loops: CDR1 SGHTA, CDR2 FQGNSA. CDR3 sequence (DNA): TGTGCCAGCAGCTTAGTCTTCCAAAGGGTACAGGGACCCCACGAGCAGTACTTC. Amino acid sequence: CASSLVFQRVQGPHEQYF. Filled out from reference TRBV7-2 and TRBJ2-7, the complete variable domain reads GAGVSQSPSNKVTEKGKDVELRCDPISGHTALYWYRQSLGQGLEFLIYFQGNSAPDKSGLPSDRFSAERTGGSVSTLTIQRTQQEDSAVYLCASSLVFQRVQGPHEQYFGPGTRLTVT.

The CDR3 DNA reads as TGTGCCAGCAGTTTATTATGGCGGGGGGACTCCTACGAGCAGTACTTC. Translating it yields CASSLLWRGDSYEQYF. The rearrangement links TRBV28 to TRBJ2-7, with 8 bases that match TRBD2. This CDR3 comprises 16 residues. The germline V gene encodes CDR1 MDHEN and CDR2 SYDVKM. Germline trimming cut 1 base from V and 0 bases from J; bases unmatched to any gene: 5. Drawing the rest from reference TRBV28 and TRBJ2-7, the complete variable domain is DVKVTQSSRYLVKRTGEKVFLECVQDMDHENMFWYRQDPGLGLRLIYFSYDVKMKEKGDIPEGYSVSREKKERFSLILESASTNQTSMYLCASSLLWRGDSYEQYFGPGTRLTVT.

The gene calls are TRBV28 and TRBJ2-5, with D possibly called TRBD1 or TRBD2 (5 bases each). The CDR3 runs 14 residues. Trimming stripped 6 bases from V and 5 bases from J, with 16 bases between. Germline values: CDR1 MDHEN, CDR2 SYDVKM. CDR3 bases: TGTGCCAGCAGCGGCGTGGGGGTGGCCGAGACCCAGTACTTC. Amino acids: CASSGVGVAETQYF.

J is TRBJ1-1 and V is TRBV4-2, with D uncertain. V lost 4 bases and J lost 5, with 8 bases in between. Germline lookup yields CDR1 LGHNA and CDR2 YNFKEQ. This CDR3 region has 12 residues. The CDR3 DNA reads as TGTGCCAGCAGCCTAGGGATAACTGAAGCTTTCTTT. Amino acids: CASSLGITEAFF.

CDR3 protein: CASCTGNTGELFF. CDR3 nucleotide sequence: TGTGCCAGCTGTACAGGGAACACCGGGGAGCTGTTTTTT. The rearrangement links TRBV6-6 to TRBJ2-2, with D maybe TRBD1 (5 bases). V lost 8 bases and J lost 1, with 8 bases in between. CDR1 and CDR2 (germline): MNHNY, SVGAGI (reference sequence). The CDR3 has 13 residues.

The chain links TRBV7-2 to TRBJ2-1, with 12 bases matching TRBD2. The V gene end was trimmed by 2 bases and the J gene end by 7 bases; junction bases not matched to a gene: 6. The CDR3 extends over 16 amino acids. Looked up from germline, CDR1 is SGHTA and CDR2 is FQGNSA. The CDR3 DNA is TGTGCCAGCAGCTTACAGGTTCTAGCGGGAGGGAATGAGCAGTTCTTC. It specifies CASSLQVLAGGNEQFF.

The chain has TRBV5-6 and TRBJ1-1, with TRBD1 matching over 8 bases. The CDR3 is made up of 15 amino acids. Germline assignment: CDR1 SGHDT and CDR2 YYEEEE. Trimming cost V 5 bases and J 6 bases; bases outside gene matches: 12. The CDR3 DNA reads TGTGCCAGCAGACCCCCGACAGGGGAGGTACCTGAAGCTTTCTTT. Protein sequence: CASRPPTGEVPEAFF.

This chain joins TRBV28 and TRBJ2-7; D remains unclear. Trimming removed 5 bases at V and 3 bases at J, with 8 bases between. The CDR3 totals 12 residues. CDR1 is MDHEN and CDR2 is SYDVKM in the germline V gene. The CDR3 protein is CASSPPDYEQYF. In nucleotides, the CDR3 is TGTGCCAGCAGTCCACCGGACTACGAGCAGTACTTC.

The chain employs TRBV9 and TRBJ1-1; 7 bases match TRBD1. The CDR3 consists of 16 residues. Unmatched junction bases numbered 17, after V lost 0 bases and J lost 12 bases. Germline V gene sequence: CDR1 SGDLS, CDR2 YYNGEE. The CDR3 loop reads CASSVAPTGTEGFTFF. CDR3 DNA: TGTGCCAGCAGCGTAGCCCCAACCGGGACAGAGGGCTTTACTTTCTTT.

The chain has TRBV5-4 and TRBJ2-7; D is tentatively TRBD1 or TRBD2 (5 bases each). From germline, CDR1 is SGHNT and CDR2 YYREEE (reference sequence). This CDR3 has 12 amino acids. The ends were cut back, 4 bases at V and 6 bases at J, with 11 bases in the middle. The CDR3 reads CASSPGAGEQYF. In DNA form, the CDR3 reads TGTGCCAGCAGCCCTGGGGCGGGCGAGCAGTACTTC.

This chain joins TRBV28 and TRBJ1-5; D gene unclear. V lost 2 bases and J lost 2, with 13 bases in between. The germline V gene encodes CDR1 MDHEN and CDR2 SYDVKM. The CDR3 spans 16 residues. DNA of the CDR3: TGTGCCAGCAGTTTACACGTGGGAGGACGCAATCAGCCCCAGCATTTT. It specifies CASSLHVGGRNQPQHF.

The gene calls are TRBV18 and TRBJ1-1; D perhaps matches TRBD1 (6 bases). The V gene's germline CDR1 is KGHSH and CDR2 LQKENI. V was clipped by 2 bases and J by 3 bases, with 10 bases between them. The CDR3 is made up of 14 amino acids. CDR3 residues: CASSPSGGDTEAFF. The CDR3, as DNA: TGTGCCAGCTCACCATCCGGGGGCGACACTGAAGCTTTCTTT.

The rearrangement links TRBV5-1 to TRBJ2-2; D is perhaps TRBD1 (6 bases). Germline CDR1 and CDR2: SGHRS and YFSETQ. Trimming removed 1 base from V and 2 bases from J, with 9 bases in between. The CDR3 consists of 15 residues. CDR3 loop: CASSLIQGNTGELFF. In nucleotides, the CDR3 is TGCGCCAGCAGCTTGATACAGGGAAACACCGGGGAGCTGTTTTTT.